Listed here are 25 T cell receptor beta chains from one sample, sequenced in a study of blood T cell repertoires in COVID-19 (dated by TCRdb to 2020 to 2022). The library was built by means of the immunoSEQ multiplex PCR assay. Imported from immuneACCESS, the table was reduced by TCRdb to in-frame sequences with V and J called. These copies leave out some clones; in studies compared against another copy, an unresolved V gene accounts for under half, and the cause of the remainder is not known. A total of a few hundred thousand clones appear in this sample, about 89% of them only once. About 0.9% of the sample lies in the top ten. The sample comprised PBMCs or T cells enriched from blood (not recorded which). The source of these receptors is a middle-aged woman who had been exposed to COVID-19.

The J gene is TRBJ1-5, the V gene TRBV7-2, with a possible D match to TRBD1 (5 bases). The V gene lost 6 bases and the J gene lost 0 bases, with 12 bases spanning the gap. The CDR3 consists of 15 residues. CDR1 and CDR2 (germline): SGHTA, FQGNSA. For the CDR3, the DNA is TGTGCCAGCAGAGCGGGGGGGGATAGCAATCAGCCCCAGCATTTT. Translation: CASRAGGDSNQPQHF.

CDR3 sequence: CASSYSGTANEKLFF. The CDR3 nucleotides read TGTGCCAGCAGTTACTCGGGGACAGCTAATGAAAAACTGTTTTTT. This rearrangement joins TRBV6-5 to TRBJ1-4; the match to TRBD1 covers 7 bases. This CDR3 has 15 amino acids. The junction had 1 base not matched to a gene; V was cut back by 0 bases and J by 3 bases. The V gene's germline CDR1 is MNHEY and CDR2 SVGAGI.

This clone was counted once. The chain has TRBV5-1 and TRBJ2-2; 8 nucleotides match TRBD2. V lost 4 bases to trimming and J lost 6 bases; unmatched junction nucleotides: 5. Germline V CDR1 and CDR2: SGHRS, YFSETQ. The CDR3 extends over 14 amino acids. CDR3 DNA sequence: TGCGCCAGCAGCCCACTAGCGGCGGCCGGGGAGCTGTTTTTT. Translating gives CASSPLAAAGELFF.

This clone was observed once. The J gene is TRBJ2-7, the V gene TRBV10-3; D remains unclear. CDR1 and CDR2 from the germline V gene are ENHRY and SYGVKD. The ends were cut back, 0 bases at V and 13 bases at J, with 10 bases in the middle. This CDR3 spans 11 amino acids. The CDR3 DNA reads as TGTGCCATCAGTGAGTCGACTTTCCCATACTTC. Translated, it gives CAISESTFPYF.

The chain is built from TRBV15 and TRBJ1-1, with 8 bases identical to TRBD1. Trimming took 1 base from V and 8 from J; bases not matched to a gene: 12. Germline-derived CDR1 and CDR2 are LNHNV and YYDKDF (reference sequence). This CDR3 has 16 residues. This chain's CDR3 is CATSRGTGGRFAEAFF. In DNA, the CDR3 is TGTGCCACCAGCAGAGGAACAGGGGGTCGGTTTGCCGAAGCTTTCTTT.

This chain links TRBV18 with TRBJ1-6; 10 positions match TRBD1. Germline loops: CDR1 KGHSH, CDR2 LQKENI. This CDR3 is built from 14 residues. Losses at the gene ends were 3 bases for V and 9 bases for J; bases not matched to a gene: 2. The CDR3 here is CASSPGTGASPLHF. For the CDR3, the DNA is TGTGCCAGCTCACCCGGGACAGGGGCTTCACCCCTCCACTTT.

This chain uses TRBV9 with TRBJ2-1; 7 nucleotides align to TRBD2. The CDR3 consists of 15 residues. Germline lookup yields CDR1 SGDLS and CDR2 YYNGEE. After removal of 4 bases from V and 7 bases from J, the junction contained 11 bases not matched to a gene. The CDR3 DNA sequence: TGTGCCAGCAGCCCATGGAGCGGGACGGGGAATGAGCAGTTCTTC. Translating gives CASSPWSGTGNEQFF.

The chain is built from TRBV7-2 and TRBJ1-5; no firm D call. The CDR3 loop spans 14 amino acids. CDR1 SGHTA and CDR2 FQGNSA come from the germline V gene. The germline V and J ends were trimmed by 5 bases and 11 bases, with 19 bases remaining between them. CDR3 region: CASSPGWAIRAQHF. Written as DNA, the CDR3 is TGTGCCAGCAGCCCGGGATGGGCAATTAGGGCCCAGCATTTT. Complete variable domain (other parts from reference TRBV7-2 and TRBJ1-5): GAGVSQSPSNKVTEKGKDVELRCDPISGHTALYWYRQSLGQGLEFLIYFQGNSAPDKSGLPSDRFSAERTGGSVSTLTIQRTQQEDSAVYLCASSPGWAIRAQHFGDGTRLSIL.

V and J are TRBV7-6 and TRBJ1-5; D gene uncertain. CDR3 length equals 13 residues. Germline assignment: CDR1 SGHVS and CDR2 FNYEAQ. V was shortened by 4 bases and J by 0 bases, with 4 bases between the two germline ends. CDR3 coding DNA: TGTGCCAGCAGCTCCCATAGCAATCAGCCCCAGCATTTT. Amino acid sequence: CASSSHSNQPQHF. The full variable domain, completed using reference TRBV7-6 and TRBJ1-5, is GAGVSQSPRYKVTKRGQDVALRCDPISGHVSLYWYRQALGQGPEFLTYFNYEAQQDKSGLPNDRFSAERPEGSISTLTIQRTEQRDSAMYRCASSSHSNQPQHFGDGTRLSIL.

V gene TRBV4-3 combines with J gene TRBJ1-1; D perhaps matches TRBD1 (5 bases). Trimming left V 8 bases short and J 1 base short, with 11 bases between. The CDR3 sequence is 13 residues long. CDR1 and CDR2 from the germline V gene are LGHNA and YSLEER. CDR3 loop: CASSVDRNTEAFF. The CDR3 coding sequence is TGCGCCAGCTCCGTCGACAGGAACACTGAAGCTTTCTTT.

The chain recombines TRBV7-2 with TRBJ2-1; TRBD2 agrees at 7 bases. CDR3 length: 16 residues. CDR1 is SGHTA, CDR2 FQGNSA, per germline. The V and J ends lost 7 bases and 3 bases, in that order; junction bases with no gene match: 12. The CDR3 is CASTKNGGGYYNEQFF. Here the CDR3 DNA reads TGTGCCAGCACAAAAAATGGGGGGGGATACTACAATGAGCAGTTCTTC.

The chain couples TRBV3-1 (or the pseudogene TRBV3-2) to TRBJ2-3; 7 nucleotides line up with TRBD1. V shed 6 bases and J 2 bases; nucleotides not matched to a gene: 14. The germline gives CDR1 LGHDT, CDR2 YNNKEL (reference sequence). The CDR3 is 17 residues long. CDR3: CASRERGLGPITDTQYF. In nucleotides, the CDR3 is TGTGCCAGCAGGGAAAGGGGGCTCGGCCCCATCACAGATACGCAGTATTTT.

The rearrangement links TRBV19 to TRBJ2-5; D not resolved. Germline V gene lookup returns CDR1 LNHDA and CDR2 SQIVND (reference sequence). The CDR3 runs 13 residues. The V and J ends lost 3 bases and 4 bases respectively, with 9 bases between them. CDR3 amino acids: CASSIVQRETQYF. The CDR3 coding sequence is TGTGCCAGTAGTATTGTCCAGCGAGAGACCCAGTACTTC.

J is TRBJ2-7 and V is TRBV27; D unresolved. Germline lookup yields CDR1 MNHEY and CDR2 SMNVEV (reference sequence). The CDR3 has 14 residues. Trimming pared 0 bases from V and 5 bases from J, leaving 11 bases between. The CDR3 region has the DNA TGTGCCAGCAGTTTATCGAATCCCCGGGACGAGCAGTACTTC. This translates into CASSLSNPRDEQYF.

This chain uses TRBV11-2 with TRBJ2-1, with D tentatively TRBD1 (6 bases). This CDR3 spans 16 amino acids. V gave up 3 bases and J gave up 4 bases, with 16 bases separating them. The germline V gene encodes CDR1 SGHAT and CDR2 FQNNGV. CDR3 DNA: TGTGCCAGCAGCTTGGGTGAGGGGGTGCTATACAATGAGCAGTTCTTC. Translating gives CASSLGEGVLYNEQFF.

In this sample, this clone turned up once. The chain uses TRBV5-8 and TRBJ2-1; 10 bases agree with TRBD2. The V and J ends lost 4 bases and 5 bases, in that order; junction bases with no gene match: 6. Germline CDR1 is SGHTS and CDR2 is YDEGEE. This CDR3 region has 15 residues. The CDR3 region is CASSRAGGPHNEQFF. CDR3 DNA sequence: TGTGCCAGCAGCCGAGCGGGGGGGCCACACAATGAGCAGTTCTTC. Based on the CDR3 plus reference TRBV5-8 and TRBJ2-1, the full variable domain is EAGVTQSPTHLIKTRGQQATLRCSPISGHTSVYWYQQALGLGLQFLLWYDEGEERNRGNFPPRFSGRQFPNYSSELNVNALELEDSALYLCASSRAGGPHNEQFFGPGTRLTVL.

V gene TRBV2 combines with J gene TRBJ1-1; D is perhaps TRBD1 (5 bases). CDR1 is SNHLY and CDR2 is FYNNEI in the germline V gene. This CDR3 comprises 14 residues. V lost 9 bases, J lost 0 bases, and 14 bases lay in between. The CDR3, as DNA: TGTGCCAGTGGGGTCAGGGCAGTGAACACTGAAGCTTTCTTT. Translated: CASGVRAVNTEAFF.

The chain couples TRBV3-1 (or the pseudogene TRBV3-2) to TRBJ1-2, with 7 bases identical to TRBD1. V dropped 6 bases and J dropped 6; count of bases not matched to a gene: 4. Germline V lookup: CDR1 LGHDT, CDR2 YNNKEL (reference sequence). CDR3 length: 12 residues. Here the CDR3 reads CASSLDRDGYTF. The CDR3 coding sequence is TGTGCCAGCAGTCTCGACAGGGATGGCTACACCTTC.

V and J are TRBV30 and TRBJ1-2; TRBD1 aligns across 7 bases. The CDR3 runs 13 residues. Germline loops: CDR1 GTSNPN, CDR2 SVGIG (reference sequence). V lost 5 bases, J lost 4 bases, and 7 bases stayed unmatched. The CDR3, as DNA: TGTGCCTGGGCCCGGGACAGAGGCTATGGCTACACCTTC. This translates into CAWARDRGYGYTF.

The chain is built from TRBV2 and TRBJ1-1; D is perhaps TRBD1 (5 bases). The CDR3 covers 16 residues. Germline-derived CDR1 and CDR2 are SNHLY and FYNNEI. V was trimmed by 5 bases and J by 0 bases, leaving 16 bases between them. Here the CDR3 reads CASSLRVGDMNTEAFF. The DNA for the CDR3 is TGTGCCAGCAGTCTCAGGGTAGGCGACATGAACACTGAAGCTTTCTTT. Using reference TRBV2 and TRBJ1-1 for the parts outside the CDR3, the full variable domain is EPEVTQTPSHQVTQMGQEVILRCVPISNHLYFYWYRQILGQKVEFLVSFYNNEISEKSEIFDDQFSVERPDGSNFTLKIRSTKLEDSAMYFCASSLRVGDMNTEAFFGQGTRLTVV.

The V and J genes are TRBV18 and TRBJ2-1; D may be TRBD1 (6 bases). The ends were cut back, 0 bases at V and 5 bases at J, with 14 bases in the middle. The CDR3 spans 16 residues. Germline loops: CDR1 KGHSH, CDR2 LQKENI. CDR3: CASSPPGQGTNNEQFF. Written as DNA, the CDR3 is TGTGCCAGCTCACCACCCGGTCAGGGGACCAACAATGAGCAGTTCTTC.

On this clone: One end of the junction is discordant with germline, which a read error may explain. The rearrangement joins TRBV7-7 to TRBJ2-7, with 8 bases fitting TRBD2. The germline V gene has CDR1 SSHAT and CDR2 FNYEAQ (reference sequence). The CDR3 runs to 14 residues. The CDR3 DNA sequence: TGTGCTAGCAGCCGGGGACTAGGTTCCTACGAGCAGTACTTC. Protein: CASSRGLGSYEQYF.

V is TRBV6-4 and J is TRBJ2-1; 10 bases are shared with TRBD1. V shed 4 bases, J shed 1 base, and the junction held 1 base outside the gene matches. Germline CDR1 reads MRHNA; CDR2 reads SNTAGT. This CDR3 comprises 15 residues. The CDR3 region is CASSGTGGSYNEQFF. The DNA for the CDR3 is TGTGCCAGCAGTGGGACAGGGGGTTCCTACAATGAGCAGTTCTTC.

This rearrangement joins TRBV7-9 to TRBJ2-1; D is perhaps TRBD2 (6 bases). The CDR3 is 15 residues long. Trimming left V 0 bases short and J 8 bases short, with 14 bases between. Germline V CDR1 and CDR2: SEHNR, FQNEAQ (reference sequence). The chain's CDR3 is CASSLASPGVDEQFF. In nucleotides, the CDR3 is TGTGCCAGCAGCTTAGCGAGCCCGGGGGTCGATGAGCAGTTCTTC.

The chain uses TRBV6-5 and TRBJ1-1, with unresolved D. V was cut by 8 bases and J by 6 bases, with 10 bases left in between. The CDR3 length is 11 residues. Per germline, CDR1 MNHEY and CDR2 SVGAGI. The CDR3 nucleotides are TGTGCCAGCCTATTTCACGCTGAAGCTTTCTTT. Translating gives CASLFHAEAFF.